This TCR beta chain originates from a study of CD8 T cells in ankylosing spondylitis (dated by TCRdb to about 2017). Looking at the study overall: T cell receptor beta repertoires were profiled in healthy donors and ankylosing spondylitis patients so that disease-linked TCR variants could be found. In total, the full study cohort was made up of approximately 99 healthy donors and 25 or so ankylosing spondylitis patients. Samples of peripheral blood were taken, and for ankylosing spondylitis patients, synovial fluid was collected as well. The investigation overall reported the following: The disease-linked clones were reported as significantly enriched in matched synovial fluid samples from ankylosing spondylitis patients. Blood from ankylosing spondylitis patients appeared to be characterized by a TCR beta motif made up of seven or eight highly homologous amino acid variants. The disease-linked clones had a CD8+ phenotype and were found at relatively low frequencies in peripheral blood. Some motif variants had previously been reported in the synovial fluid and blood of reactive arthritis patients, which suggests shared mechanisms of disease initiation.

Sequencing relied on an Illumina HiSeq 2500. TCR beta libraries were prepared by quantitative 5'-RACE with molecular barcodes. Regarding the original processing steps: Disease-linked TCR variants were identified with a new computational method built on a probabilistic model of VDJ rearrangement. In TCRdb, the public reads were trimmed at Q25 with fastp and aligned with MiXCR, with productive beta chains retained. Identical CDR3 proteins give one entry, which carries the most common genes and DNA. TCRdb's processing, not the authors' own work, is the source of the V and J calls. For this sample there are over 450,000 distinct CDR3 sequences; about 12% appear just once. The ten largest clonotypes hold about 6.8% of the sample. In regard to this clonotype: The antigen it recognizes is unknown. Within one base of it there is no much larger clone, and no base qualities were kept.

This clonotype was sampled from a male donor with ankylosing spondylitis. The sequencing input was blood, either unsorted or a sorted T cell fraction (not recorded which).

CDR3 region: CASSQAEGEQFF. The nucleotide sequence is given as TGTGCCAGCAGCCAAGCGGAAGGTGAGCAGTTCTTC. The chain is assembled from TRBV3-1 and TRBJ2-1, with an unclear D gene assignment. CDR3 length: 12 amino acids, cysteine to phenylalanine. The read is trimmed to its CDR3 DNA, 36 bases read in frame from base 1. V and J lose 1 base and 9 bases, and a span of 7 bases separates them. Via the germline V gene (reference sequence), CDR1 is LGHDT and CDR2 YNNKEL.